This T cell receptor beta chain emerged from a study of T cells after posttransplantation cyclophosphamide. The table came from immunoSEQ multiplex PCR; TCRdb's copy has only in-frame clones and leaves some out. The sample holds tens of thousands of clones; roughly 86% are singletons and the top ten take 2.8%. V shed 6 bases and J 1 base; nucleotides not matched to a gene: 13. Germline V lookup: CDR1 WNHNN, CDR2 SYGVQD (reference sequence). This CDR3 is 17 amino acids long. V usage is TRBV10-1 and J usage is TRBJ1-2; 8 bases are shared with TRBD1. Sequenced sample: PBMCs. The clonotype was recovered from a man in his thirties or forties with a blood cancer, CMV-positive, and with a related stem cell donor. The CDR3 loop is CASSQISTGDINYGYTF. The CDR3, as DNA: TGCGCCAGCAGCCAGATATCGACAGGGGACATTAACTATGGCTACACCTTC.